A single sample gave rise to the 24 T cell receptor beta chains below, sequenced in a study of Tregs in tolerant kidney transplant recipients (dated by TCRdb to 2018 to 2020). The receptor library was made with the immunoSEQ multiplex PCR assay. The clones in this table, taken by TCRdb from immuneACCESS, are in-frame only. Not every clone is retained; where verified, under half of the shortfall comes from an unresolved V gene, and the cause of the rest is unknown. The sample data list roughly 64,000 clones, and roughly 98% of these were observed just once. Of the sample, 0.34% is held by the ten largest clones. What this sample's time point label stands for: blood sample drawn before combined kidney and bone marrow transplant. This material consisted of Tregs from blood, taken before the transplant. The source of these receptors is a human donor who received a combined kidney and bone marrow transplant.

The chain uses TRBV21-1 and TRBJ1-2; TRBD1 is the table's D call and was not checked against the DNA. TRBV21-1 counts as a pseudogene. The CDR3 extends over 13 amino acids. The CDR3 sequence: CASRKQGHYGYTF. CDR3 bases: TGTGCCAGCAGAAAACAGGGTCACTATGGCTACACCTTC.

The CDR3 DNA reads as TGCGCCAGCAGCTTGGAGCCGGGACAGCCCTATAATTCACCCCTCCACTTT. It specifies CASSLEPGQPYNSPLHF. The V gene is TRBV5-1, the J gene TRBJ1-6; 7 bases are shared with TRBD1. Germline lookup yields CDR1 SGHRS and CDR2 YFSETQ. This CDR3 comprises 17 residues. V shed 0 bases, J shed 2 bases, and the junction held 5 bases outside the gene matches.

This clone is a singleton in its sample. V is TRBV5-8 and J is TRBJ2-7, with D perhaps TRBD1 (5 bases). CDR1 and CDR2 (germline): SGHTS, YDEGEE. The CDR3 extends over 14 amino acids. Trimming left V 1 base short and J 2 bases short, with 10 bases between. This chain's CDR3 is CASSLTGSAYEQYF. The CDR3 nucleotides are TGTGCCAGCAGCTTGACAGGAAGCGCCTACGAGCAGTACTTC.

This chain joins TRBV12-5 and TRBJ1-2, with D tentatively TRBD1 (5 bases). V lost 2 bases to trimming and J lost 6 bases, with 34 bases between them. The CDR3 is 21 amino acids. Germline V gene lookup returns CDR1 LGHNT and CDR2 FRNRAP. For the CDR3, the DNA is TGTGCTAGTGGTTTGTTTGTGTCTGTGATGGCAGGGTATGGATTATTGCATGGCTACACCTTC. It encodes CASGLFVSVMAGYGLLHGYTF.

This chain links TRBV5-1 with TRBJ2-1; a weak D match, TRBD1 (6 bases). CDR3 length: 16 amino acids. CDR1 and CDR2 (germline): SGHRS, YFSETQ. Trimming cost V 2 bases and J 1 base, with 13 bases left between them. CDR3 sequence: CASSFRGRGSYNEQFF. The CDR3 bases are TGCGCCAGCAGCTTCAGGGGCAGGGGTTCCTACAATGAGCAGTTCTTC.

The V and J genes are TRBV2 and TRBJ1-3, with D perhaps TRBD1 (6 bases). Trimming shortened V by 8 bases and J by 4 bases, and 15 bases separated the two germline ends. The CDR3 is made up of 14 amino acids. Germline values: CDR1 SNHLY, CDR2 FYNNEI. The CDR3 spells CASSQGMAGNTIYF. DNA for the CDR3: TGTGCCAGCTCTCAGGGGATGGCCGGAAACACCATATATTTT.

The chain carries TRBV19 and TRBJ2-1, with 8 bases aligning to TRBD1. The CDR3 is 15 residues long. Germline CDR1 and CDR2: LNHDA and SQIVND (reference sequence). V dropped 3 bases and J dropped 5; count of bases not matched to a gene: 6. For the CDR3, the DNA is TGTGCCAGTAGTATTCCCAGGGGGCCGAACAATGAGCAGTTCTTC. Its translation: CASSIPRGPNNEQFF.

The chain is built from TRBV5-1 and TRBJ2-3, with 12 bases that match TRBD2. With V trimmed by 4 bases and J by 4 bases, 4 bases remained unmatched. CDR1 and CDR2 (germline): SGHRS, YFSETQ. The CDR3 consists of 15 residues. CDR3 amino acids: CASSGLAGPADTQYF. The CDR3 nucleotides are TGCGCCAGCAGCGGACTAGCGGGACCGGCAGATACGCAGTATTTT.

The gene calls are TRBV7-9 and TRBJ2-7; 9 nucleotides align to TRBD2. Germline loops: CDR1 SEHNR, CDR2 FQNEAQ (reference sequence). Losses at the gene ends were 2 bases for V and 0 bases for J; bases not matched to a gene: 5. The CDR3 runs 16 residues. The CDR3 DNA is TGTGCCAGCAGCTTAAGTTGGACTAGCGTCTCCTACGAGCAGTACTTC. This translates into CASSLSWTSVSYEQYF.

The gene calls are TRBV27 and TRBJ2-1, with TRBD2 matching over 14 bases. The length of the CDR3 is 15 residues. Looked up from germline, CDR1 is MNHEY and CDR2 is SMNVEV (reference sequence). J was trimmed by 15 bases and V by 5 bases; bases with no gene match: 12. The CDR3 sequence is CASSPPGLAGGSPFF. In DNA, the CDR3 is TGTGCCAGCAGTCCCCCCGGACTAGCGGGAGGATCGCCGTTCTTC.

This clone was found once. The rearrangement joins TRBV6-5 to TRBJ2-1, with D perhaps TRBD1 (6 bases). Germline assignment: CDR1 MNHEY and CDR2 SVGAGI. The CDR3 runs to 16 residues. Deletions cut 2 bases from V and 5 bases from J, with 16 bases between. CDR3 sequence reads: CASSYQQGWTHNEQFF. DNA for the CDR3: TGTGCCAGCAGTTACCAACAGGGTTGGACACACAATGAGCAGTTCTTC.

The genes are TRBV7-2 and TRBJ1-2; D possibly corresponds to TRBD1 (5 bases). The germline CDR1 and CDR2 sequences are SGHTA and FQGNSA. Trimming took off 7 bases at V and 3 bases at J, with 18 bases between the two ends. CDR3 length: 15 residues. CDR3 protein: CASTTFAGRDYGYTF. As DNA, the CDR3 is TGTGCCAGCACTACCTTTGCGGGGCGGGACTATGGCTACACCTTC.

CDR3 in amino acids: CASGSGGFGYEQYF. CDR3 coding DNA: TGTGCTAGTGGCTCAGGGGGTTTTGGTTACGAGCAGTACTTC. This chain links TRBV12-5 with TRBJ2-7; 7 bases match TRBD1. The trim removed 6 bases at V and 4 bases at J, leaving 9 bases unmatched. This CDR3 contains 14 residues. Looked up from germline, CDR1 is LGHNT and CDR2 is FRNRAP.

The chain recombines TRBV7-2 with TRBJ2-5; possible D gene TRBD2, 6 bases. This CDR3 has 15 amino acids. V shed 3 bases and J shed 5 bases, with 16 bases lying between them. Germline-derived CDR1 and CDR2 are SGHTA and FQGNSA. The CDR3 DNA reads TGTGCCAGCAGCTTGGCATTGGGGGGTACGGAGACCCAGTACTTC. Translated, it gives CASSLALGGTETQYF.

The CDR3 protein is CASRDGQGGGYTF. CDR3 in DNA: TGTGCCAGCAGGGACGGACAGGGAGGTGGCTACACCTTC. J is TRBJ1-2 and V is TRBV27; 8 bases agree with TRBD1. Germline CDR1 MNHEY, CDR2 SMNVEV (reference sequence). The length of the CDR3 is 13 residues. Trimming took 6 bases from V and 7 from J; bases not matched to a gene: 7.

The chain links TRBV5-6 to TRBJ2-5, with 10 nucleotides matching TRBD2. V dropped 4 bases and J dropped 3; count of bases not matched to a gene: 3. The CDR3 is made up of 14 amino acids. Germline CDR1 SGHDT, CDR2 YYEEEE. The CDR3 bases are TGTGCCAGCAGCCATACTAGCGGGGAAGAGACCCAGTACTTC. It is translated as CASSHTSGEETQYF.

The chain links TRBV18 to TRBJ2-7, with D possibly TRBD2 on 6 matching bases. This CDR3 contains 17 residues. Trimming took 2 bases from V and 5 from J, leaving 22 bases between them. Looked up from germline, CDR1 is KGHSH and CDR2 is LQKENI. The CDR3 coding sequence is TGTGCCAGCTCACCAGAGATCTGGCGGGAAAGGAGGGACGAGCAGTACTTC. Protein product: CASSPEIWRERRDEQYF.

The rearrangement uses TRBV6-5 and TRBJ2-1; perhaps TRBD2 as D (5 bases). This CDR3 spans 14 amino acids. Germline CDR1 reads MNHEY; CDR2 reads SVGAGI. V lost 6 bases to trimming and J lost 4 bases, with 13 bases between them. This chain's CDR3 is CASSRASGYNEQFF. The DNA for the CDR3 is TGTGCCAGCAGCCGGGCAAGCGGATACAATGAGCAGTTCTTC.

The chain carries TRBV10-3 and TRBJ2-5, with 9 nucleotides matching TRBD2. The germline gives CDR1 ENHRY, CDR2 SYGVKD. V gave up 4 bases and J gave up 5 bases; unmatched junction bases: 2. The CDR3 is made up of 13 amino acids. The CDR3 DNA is TGTGCCATCAGTGCTAGCGGGGTTGAGACCCAGTACTTC. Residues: CAISASGVETQYF.

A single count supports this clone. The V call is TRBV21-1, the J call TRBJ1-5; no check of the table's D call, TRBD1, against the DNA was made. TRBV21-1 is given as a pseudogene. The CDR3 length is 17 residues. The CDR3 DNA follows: TGTGCCAGCAGCTTTGACCGTGGACAGAATAGCAATCAGCCCCAGCATTTT. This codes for CASSFDRGQNSNQPQHF.

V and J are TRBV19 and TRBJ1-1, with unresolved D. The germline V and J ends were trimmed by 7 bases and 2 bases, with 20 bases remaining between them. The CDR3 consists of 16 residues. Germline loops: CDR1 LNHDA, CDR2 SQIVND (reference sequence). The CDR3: CASKPYQVRRNTEAFF. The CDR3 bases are TGTGCCAGTAAACCATACCAAGTCCGGAGAAACACTGAAGCTTTCTTT.

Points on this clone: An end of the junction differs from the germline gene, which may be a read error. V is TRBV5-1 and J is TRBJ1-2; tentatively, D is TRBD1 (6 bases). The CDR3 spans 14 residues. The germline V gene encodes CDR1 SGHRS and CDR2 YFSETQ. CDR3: CASTLGQGNYGYTF. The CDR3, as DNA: TGCGCCAGCACCTTGGGGCAGGGGAACTATGGCTACACCTTC.

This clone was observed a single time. CDR3 in DNA: TGTGCCAGCAGCTTAACTCAGGCTCCCCAGCAAACAGATACGCAGTATTTT. This translates into CASSLTQAPQQTDTQYF. The V and J genes are TRBV7-2 and TRBJ2-3; D is unresolved. Looked up from germline, CDR1 is SGHTA and CDR2 is FQGNSA. CDR3 length: 17 residues. Deletions cut 2 bases from V and 3 bases from J, with 18 bases between.

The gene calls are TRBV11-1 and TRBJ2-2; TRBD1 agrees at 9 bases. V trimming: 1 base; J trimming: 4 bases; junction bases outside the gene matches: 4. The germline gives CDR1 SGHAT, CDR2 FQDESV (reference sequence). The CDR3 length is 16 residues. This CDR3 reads CASSLGWGQGTGELFF. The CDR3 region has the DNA TGTGCCAGCAGCTTAGGGTGGGGACAGGGCACCGGGGAGCTGTTTTTT.